This T cell receptor (beta chain) derives from a study of blood T cell repertoires in COVID-19. Original analysis: Quantification of nucleated cells was approximated via reference gene primer amplification. Method: immunoSEQ multiplex PCR; TCRdb's copy keeps in-frame clones and lacks some. The V and J calls and clone size are taken from that table; D and trimming were inferred from the DNA. Of fewer than 45,000 clones in the sample, about 85% are singletons; the top ten hold roughly 13%. The sample comprised peripheral blood. The TCR originated in a human donor in a cohort sampled during active COVID-19.

As DNA, the CDR3 is TGTGCCAGCAGCTTGCCGACAGCCGGCTACACCTTC. Translation: CASSLPTAGYTF. This chain uses TRBV5-6 with TRBJ1-2; the D gene is possibly TRBD1 (5 bases). V lost 1 base and J 8 bases, leaving 9 bases between the germline ends. CDR1 is SGHDT, CDR2 YYEEEE, per germline. The CDR3 totals 12 residues.